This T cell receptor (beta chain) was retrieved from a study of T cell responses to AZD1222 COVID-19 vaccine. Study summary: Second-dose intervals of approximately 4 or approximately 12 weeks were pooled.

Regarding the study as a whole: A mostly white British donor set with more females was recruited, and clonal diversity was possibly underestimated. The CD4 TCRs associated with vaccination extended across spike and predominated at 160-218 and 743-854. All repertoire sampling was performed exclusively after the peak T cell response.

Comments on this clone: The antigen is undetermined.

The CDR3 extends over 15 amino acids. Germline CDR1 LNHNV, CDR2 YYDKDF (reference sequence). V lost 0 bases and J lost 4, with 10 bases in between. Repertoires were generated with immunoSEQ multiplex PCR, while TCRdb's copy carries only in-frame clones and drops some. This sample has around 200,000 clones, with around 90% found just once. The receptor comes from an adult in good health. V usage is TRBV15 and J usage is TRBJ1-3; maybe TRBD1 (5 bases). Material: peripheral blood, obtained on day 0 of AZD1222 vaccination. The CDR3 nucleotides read TGTGCCACCAGCAGAGATCGGTCAGGGGGAAACACCATATATTTT. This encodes CATSRDRSGGNTIYF.